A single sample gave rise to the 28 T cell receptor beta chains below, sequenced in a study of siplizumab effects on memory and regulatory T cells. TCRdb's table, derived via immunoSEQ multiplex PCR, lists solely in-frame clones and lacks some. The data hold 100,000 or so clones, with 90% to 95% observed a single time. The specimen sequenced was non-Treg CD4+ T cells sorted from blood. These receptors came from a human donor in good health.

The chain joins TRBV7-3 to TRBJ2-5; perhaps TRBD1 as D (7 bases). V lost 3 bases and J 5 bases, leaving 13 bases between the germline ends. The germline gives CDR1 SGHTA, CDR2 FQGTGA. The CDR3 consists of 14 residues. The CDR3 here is CASSFQGGAETQYF. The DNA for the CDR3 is TGTGCCAGCAGCTTCCAGGGGGGCGCGGAGACCCAGTACTTC.

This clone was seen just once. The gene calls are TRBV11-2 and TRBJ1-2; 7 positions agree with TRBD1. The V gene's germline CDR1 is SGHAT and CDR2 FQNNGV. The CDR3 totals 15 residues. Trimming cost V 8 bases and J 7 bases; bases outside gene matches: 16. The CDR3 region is CASRPLGGTRPGYTF. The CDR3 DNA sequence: TGTGCCAGCCGCCCCTTAGGGGGCACCCGCCCTGGCTACACCTTC.

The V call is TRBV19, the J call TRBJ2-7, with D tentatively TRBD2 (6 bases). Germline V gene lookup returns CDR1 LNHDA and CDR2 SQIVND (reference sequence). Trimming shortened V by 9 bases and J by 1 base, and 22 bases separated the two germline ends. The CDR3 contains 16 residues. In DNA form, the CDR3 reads TGTGCCAGCCCCCAGTGGGGGGAGTCAAGGTCCTACGAGCAGTACTTC. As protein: CASPQWGESRSYEQYF.

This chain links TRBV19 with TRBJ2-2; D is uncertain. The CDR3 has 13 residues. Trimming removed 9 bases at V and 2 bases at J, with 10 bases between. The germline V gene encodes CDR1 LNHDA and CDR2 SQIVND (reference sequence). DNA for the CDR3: TGTGCCAGCGAAGGCACTAACACCGGGGAGCTGTTTTTT. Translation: CASEGTNTGELFF.

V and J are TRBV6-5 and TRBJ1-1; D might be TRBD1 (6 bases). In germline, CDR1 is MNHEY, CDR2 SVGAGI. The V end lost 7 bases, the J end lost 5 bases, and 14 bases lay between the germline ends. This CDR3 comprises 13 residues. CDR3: CASTVQGRTEAFF. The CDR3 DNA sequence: TGTGCCAGCACTGTACAGGGAAGGACTGAAGCTTTCTTT.

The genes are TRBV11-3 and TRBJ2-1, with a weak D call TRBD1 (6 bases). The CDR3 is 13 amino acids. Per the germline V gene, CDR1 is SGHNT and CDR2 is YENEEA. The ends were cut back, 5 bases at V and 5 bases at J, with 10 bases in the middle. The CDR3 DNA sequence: TGTGCCAGCAGCCTAAACAGGGACAATGAGCAGTTCTTC. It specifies CASSLNRDNEQFF.

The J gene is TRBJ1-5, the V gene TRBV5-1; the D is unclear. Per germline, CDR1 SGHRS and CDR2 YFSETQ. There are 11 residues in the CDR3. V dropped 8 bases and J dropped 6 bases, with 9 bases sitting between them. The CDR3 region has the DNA TGCGCCAGACCTTTCGGTCAGCCCCAGCATTTT. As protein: CARPFGQPQHF.

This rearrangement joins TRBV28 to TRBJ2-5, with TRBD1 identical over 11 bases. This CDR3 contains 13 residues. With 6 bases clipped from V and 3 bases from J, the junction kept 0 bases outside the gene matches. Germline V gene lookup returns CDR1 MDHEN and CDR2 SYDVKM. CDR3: CASRGQGEETQYF. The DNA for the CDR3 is TGTGCCAGCAGGGGACAGGGGGAAGAGACCCAGTACTTC.

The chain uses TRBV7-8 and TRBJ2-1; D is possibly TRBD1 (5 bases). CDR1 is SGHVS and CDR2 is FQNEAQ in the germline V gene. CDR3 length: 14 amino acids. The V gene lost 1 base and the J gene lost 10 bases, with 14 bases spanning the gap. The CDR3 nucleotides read TGTGCCAGCAGCTTAGTAACTGGGGCGGTGGAGCAGTTCTTC. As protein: CASSLVTGAVEQFF.

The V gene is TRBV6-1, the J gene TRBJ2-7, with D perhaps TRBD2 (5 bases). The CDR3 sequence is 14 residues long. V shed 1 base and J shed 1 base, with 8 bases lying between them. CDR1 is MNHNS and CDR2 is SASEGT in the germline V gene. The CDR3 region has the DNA TGTGCCAGCAGTGAAGAGACTACATCCTACGAGCAGTACTTC. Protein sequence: CASSEETTSYEQYF.

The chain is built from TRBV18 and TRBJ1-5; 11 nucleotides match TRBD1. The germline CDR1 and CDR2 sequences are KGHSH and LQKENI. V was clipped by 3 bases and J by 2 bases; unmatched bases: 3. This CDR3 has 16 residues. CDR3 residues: CASSPPGQGGNQPQHF. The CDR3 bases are TGTGCCAGCTCACCCCCGGGACAGGGGGGCAATCAGCCCCAGCATTTT.

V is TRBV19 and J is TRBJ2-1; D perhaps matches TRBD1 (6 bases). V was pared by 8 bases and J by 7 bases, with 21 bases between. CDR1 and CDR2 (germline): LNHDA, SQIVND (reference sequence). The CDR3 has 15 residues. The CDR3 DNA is TGTGCCAGTTCCCTGGGCAGGGGCGGTGGAAATGAGCAGTTCTTC. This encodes CASSLGRGGGNEQFF.

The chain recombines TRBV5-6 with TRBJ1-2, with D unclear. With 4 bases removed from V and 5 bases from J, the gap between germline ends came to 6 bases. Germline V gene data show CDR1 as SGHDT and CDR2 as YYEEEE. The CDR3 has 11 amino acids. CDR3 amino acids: CASSREYGYTF. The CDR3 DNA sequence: TGTGCCAGCAGCCGAGAGTATGGCTACACCTTC.

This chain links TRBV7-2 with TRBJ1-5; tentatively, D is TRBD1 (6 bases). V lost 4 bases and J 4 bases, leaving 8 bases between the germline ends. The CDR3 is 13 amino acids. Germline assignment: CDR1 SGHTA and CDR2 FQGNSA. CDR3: CASSSRGNQPQHF. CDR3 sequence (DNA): TGTGCCAGCAGCTCAAGGGGGAATCAGCCCCAGCATTTT.

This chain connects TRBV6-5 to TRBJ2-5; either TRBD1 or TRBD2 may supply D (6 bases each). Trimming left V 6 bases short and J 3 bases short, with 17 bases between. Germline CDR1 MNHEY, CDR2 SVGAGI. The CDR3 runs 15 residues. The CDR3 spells CASSTRGGQEETQYF. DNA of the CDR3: TGTGCCAGCAGCACACGTGGGGGGCAAGAAGAGACCCAGTACTTC.

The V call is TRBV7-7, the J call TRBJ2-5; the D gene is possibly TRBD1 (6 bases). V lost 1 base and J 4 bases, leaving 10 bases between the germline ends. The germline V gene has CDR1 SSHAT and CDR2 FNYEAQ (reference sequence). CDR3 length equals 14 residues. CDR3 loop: CASSLETGLETQYF. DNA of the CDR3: TGTGCCAGCAGCTTAGAAACAGGGCTAGAGACCCAGTACTTC.

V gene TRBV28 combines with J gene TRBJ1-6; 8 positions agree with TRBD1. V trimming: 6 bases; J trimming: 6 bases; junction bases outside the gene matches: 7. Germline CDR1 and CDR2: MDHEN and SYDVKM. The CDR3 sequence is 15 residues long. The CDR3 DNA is TGTGCCAGCAGAATGCCGGGACAGGCTAATTCACCCCTCCACTTT. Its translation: CASRMPGQANSPLHF.

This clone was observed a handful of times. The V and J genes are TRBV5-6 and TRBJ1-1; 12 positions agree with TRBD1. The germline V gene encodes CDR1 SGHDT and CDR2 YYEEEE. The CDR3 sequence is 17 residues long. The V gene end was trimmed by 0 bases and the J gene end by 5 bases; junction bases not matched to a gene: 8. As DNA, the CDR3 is TGTGCCAGCAGCTTGGCTGGGACAGGGGGCGGGGGTACTGAAGCTTTCTTT. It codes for CASSLAGTGGGGTEAFF.

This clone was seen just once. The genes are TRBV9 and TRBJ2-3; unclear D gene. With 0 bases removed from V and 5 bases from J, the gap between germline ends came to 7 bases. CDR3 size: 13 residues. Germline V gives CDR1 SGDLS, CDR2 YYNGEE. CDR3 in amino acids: CASSVDLGDTQYF. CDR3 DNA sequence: TGTGCCAGCAGCGTAGATTTGGGAGATACGCAGTATTTT.

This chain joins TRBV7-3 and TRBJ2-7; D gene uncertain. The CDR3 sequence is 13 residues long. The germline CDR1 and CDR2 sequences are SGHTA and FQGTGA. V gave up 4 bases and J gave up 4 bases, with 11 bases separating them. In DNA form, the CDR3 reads TGTGCCAGCAGCTCAGCTGGCTCTTACGAGCAGTACTTC. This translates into CASSSAGSYEQYF. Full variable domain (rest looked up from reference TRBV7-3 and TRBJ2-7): GAGVSQTPSNKVTEKGKYVELRCDPISGHTALYWYRQSLGQGPEFLIYFQGTGAADDSGLPNDRFFAVRPEGSVSTLKIQRTERGDSAVYLCASSSAGSYEQYFGPGTRLTVT.

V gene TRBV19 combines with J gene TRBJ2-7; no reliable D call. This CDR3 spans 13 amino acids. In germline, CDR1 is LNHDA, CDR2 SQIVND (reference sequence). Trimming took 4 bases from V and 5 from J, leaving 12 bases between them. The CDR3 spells CASSTGPHHEQYF. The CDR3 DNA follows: TGTGCCAGTAGTACCGGGCCACACCACGAGCAGTACTTC.

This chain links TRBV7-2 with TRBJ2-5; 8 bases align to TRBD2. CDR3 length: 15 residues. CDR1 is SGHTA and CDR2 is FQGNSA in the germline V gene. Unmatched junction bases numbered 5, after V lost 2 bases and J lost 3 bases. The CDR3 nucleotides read TGTGCCAGCAGCTTAATCGCGCGGGGGGAAGAGACCCAGTACTTC. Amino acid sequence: CASSLIARGEETQYF.

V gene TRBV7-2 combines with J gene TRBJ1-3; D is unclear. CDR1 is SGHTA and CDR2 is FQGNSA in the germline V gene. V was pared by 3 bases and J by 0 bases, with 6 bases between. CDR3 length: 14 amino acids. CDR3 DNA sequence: TGTGCCAGCAGCTTCTCCTTCTCTGGAAACACCATATATTTT. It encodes CASSFSFSGNTIYF.

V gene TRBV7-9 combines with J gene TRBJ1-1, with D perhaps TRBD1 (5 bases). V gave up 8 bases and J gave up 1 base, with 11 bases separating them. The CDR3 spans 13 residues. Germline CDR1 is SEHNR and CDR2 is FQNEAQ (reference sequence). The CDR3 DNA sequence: TGTGCCAGCGCATTTGACAGGAACACTGAAGCTTTCTTT. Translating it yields CASAFDRNTEAFF.

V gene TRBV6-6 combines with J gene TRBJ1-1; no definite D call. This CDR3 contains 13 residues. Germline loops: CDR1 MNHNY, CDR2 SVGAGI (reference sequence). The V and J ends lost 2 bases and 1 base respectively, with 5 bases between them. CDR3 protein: CASSYQKNTEAFF. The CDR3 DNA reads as TGTGCCAGCAGTTACCAGAAGAACACTGAAGCTTTCTTT.

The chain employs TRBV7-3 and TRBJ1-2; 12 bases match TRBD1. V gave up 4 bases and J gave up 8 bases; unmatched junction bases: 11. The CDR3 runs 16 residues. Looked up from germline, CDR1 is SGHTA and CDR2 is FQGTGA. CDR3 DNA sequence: TGTGCCAGCAGCTCCATCCCGGGACAGGGGGCAGGGGGCTACACCTTC. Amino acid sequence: CASSSIPGQGAGGYTF.

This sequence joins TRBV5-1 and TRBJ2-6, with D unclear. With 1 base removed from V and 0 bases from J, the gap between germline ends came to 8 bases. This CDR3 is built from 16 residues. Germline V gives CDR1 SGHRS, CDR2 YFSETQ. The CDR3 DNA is TGCGCCAGCAGCTTGAACTCGGGCTCTGGGGCCAACGTCCTGACTTTC. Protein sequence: CASSLNSGSGANVLTF. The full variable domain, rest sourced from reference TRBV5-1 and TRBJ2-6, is KAGVTQTPRYLIKTRGQQVTLSCSPISGHRSVSWYQQTPGQGLQFLFEYFSETQRNKGNFPGRFSGRQFSNSRSEMNVSTLELGDSALYLCASSLNSGSGANVLTFGAGSRLTVL.

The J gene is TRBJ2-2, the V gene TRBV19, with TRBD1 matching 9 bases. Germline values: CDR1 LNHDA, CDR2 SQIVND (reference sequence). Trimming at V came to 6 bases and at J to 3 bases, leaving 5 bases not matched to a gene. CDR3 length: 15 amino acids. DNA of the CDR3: TGTGCCAGTAGCACAGGGGGCAGGTACACCGGGGAGCTGTTTTTT. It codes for CASSTGGRYTGELFF.